The 23 T cell receptor beta chains listed next were all sequenced from one sample in a study of identical twins. TCRdb processed the 5' RACE reads anew with MiXCR; each CDR3 protein has one entry. The sample lists approximately 1.8 million distinct CDR3 sequences, around a third occurring once. The material sequenced was cord blood. The receptors derive from a newborn girl in good health.

In this sample, this clonotype turned up a few times. The genes are TRBV19 and TRBJ2-3; 8 bases map to TRBD2. Germline V gene sequence: CDR1 LNHDA, CDR2 SQIVND (reference sequence). This CDR3 spans 13 amino acids. V dropped 4 bases and J dropped 5; count of bases not matched to a gene: 2. The CDR3: CASSRTSQDTQYF. CDR3 coding DNA: TGTGCCAGTAGTAGGACTAGCCAAGATACGCAGTATTTT.

This rearrangement joins TRBV4-2 to TRBJ2-7; no definite D call. Germline V gene data show CDR1 as LGHNA and CDR2 as YNFKEQ. Trimming removed 0 bases from V and 7 bases from J, with 16 bases in between. CDR3 length equals 15 residues. For the CDR3, the DNA is TGTGCCAGCAGCCAAGATCGTCCGGCTTACAATGAGCAGTACTTC. It codes for CASSQDRPAYNEQYF.

This clonotype was seen a handful of times. The CDR3 protein is CASTKQGGNEQFF. The CDR3 coding sequence is TGTGCCAGCACCAAACAGGGAGGCAATGAGCAGTTCTTC. The chain couples TRBV6-5 to TRBJ2-1; D could derive from TRBD1 or TRBD2 (6 bases each). Per the germline V gene, CDR1 is MNHEY and CDR2 is SVGAGI. This CDR3 has 13 residues. The V gene lost 7 bases and the J gene lost 6 bases, with 13 bases spanning the gap.

This chain links TRBV3-1 with TRBJ2-3; 7 nucleotides align to TRBD2. CDR1 LGHDT and CDR2 YNNKEL come from the germline V gene (reference sequence). CDR3 size: 15 residues. The junction had 8 bases not matched to a gene; V was cut back by 0 bases and J by 8 bases. The CDR3 loop is CASSQEGRLAVTQYF. CDR3 bases: TGTGCCAGCAGCCAAGAGGGAAGACTAGCAGTTACGCAGTATTTT.

The chain recombines TRBV20-1 with TRBJ1-1; D is perhaps TRBD1 (5 bases). Germline V gives CDR1 DFQATT, CDR2 SNEGSKA (reference sequence). There are 14 residues in the CDR3. With 6 bases removed from V and 2 bases from J, the gap between germline ends came to 16 bases. DNA of the CDR3: TGCAGTGCACCCGAGGGGCAGCGAAACACTGAAGCTTTCTTT. The encoded protein is CSAPEGQRNTEAFF.

This clonotype was found a few times. The chain couples TRBV9 to TRBJ2-3; D uncertain. The CDR3 extends over 13 amino acids. V shed 0 bases and J shed 8 bases, with 10 bases lying between them. In germline, CDR1 is SGDLS, CDR2 YYNGEE. This CDR3 is CASSVDQRSTQYF. The CDR3 DNA is TGTGCCAGCAGCGTAGACCAGCGTTCTACGCAGTATTTT. The full variable domain, in which reference TRBV9 and TRBJ2-3 provide the parts outside the CDR3, is DSGVTQTPKHLITATGQRVTLRCSPRSGDLSVYWYQQSLDQGLQFLIQYYNGEERAKGNILERFSAQQFPDLHSELNLSSLELGDSALYFCASSVDQRSTQYFGPGTRLTVL.

This clonotype was seen a handful of times. CDR3 nucleotides: TGTGCCAGCACACCCTTTGGACTAGCCGACGATGAGCAGTTCTTC. Amino acid sequence: CASTPFGLADDEQFF. The chain has TRBV6-2 or TRBV6-3 and TRBJ2-1, with 8 bases that match TRBD2. The germline gives CDR1 MNHEY, CDR2 SVGEGT. V was pared by 7 bases and J by 8 bases, with 13 bases of the junction left unmatched. The length of the CDR3 is 15 residues.

The V call is TRBV15, the J call TRBJ2-2; D possibly corresponds to TRBD1 (6 bases). Trimming pared 1 base from V and 2 bases from J, leaving 8 bases between. This CDR3 has 15 amino acids. Germline CDR1 LNHNV, CDR2 YYDKDF (reference sequence). The CDR3 DNA follows: TGTGCCACCAGCAGAGTAGGGACAAACACCGGGGAGCTGTTTTTT. Residues: CATSRVGTNTGELFF. Drawing the rest from reference TRBV15 and TRBJ2-2, the complete variable domain is DAMVIQNPRYQVTQFGKPVTLSCSQTLNHNVMYWYQQKSSQAPKLLFHYYDKDFNNEADTPDNFQSRRPNTSFCFLDIRSPGLGDTAMYLCATSRVGTNTGELFFGEGSRLTVL.

V usage is TRBV25-1 and J usage is TRBJ1-6; 9 bases are shared with TRBD1. V lost 4 bases to trimming and J lost 10 bases; unmatched junction nucleotides: 11. The CDR3 runs to 16 residues. CDR1 is MGHDK and CDR2 is SYGVNS in the germline V gene. The DNA for the CDR3 is TGTGCCAGCAGTGCTCGGACAGGGGCCACAAGCTCACCCCTCCACTTT. The encoded protein is CASSARTGATSSPLHF.

The rearrangement uses TRBV7-2 and TRBJ2-3, with TRBD2 matching over 10 bases. V dropped 2 bases and J dropped 8; count of bases not matched to a gene: 10. Per germline, CDR1 SGHTA and CDR2 FQGNSA. The CDR3 has 16 residues. CDR3 loop: CASSLFERLAGLTQYF. The CDR3, as DNA: TGTGCCAGCAGCTTATTTGAGCGACTAGCGGGTCTTACGCAGTATTTT.

As to this clonotype: The junction and the germline gene differ at one end; a read error may be behind it. This chain links TRBV27 with TRBJ2-7, with 10 positions matching TRBD1. CDR3 size: 15 residues. Germline-derived CDR1 and CDR2 are MNHEY and SMNVEV (reference sequence). The CDR3 reads CAGSPRDRGQYEQYF. The CDR3 nucleotides are TGTGCCGGCAGTCCCCGGGACAGGGGACAATACGAGCAGTACTTC.

V is TRBV10-3 and J is TRBJ2-1; 11 nucleotides align to TRBD2. Losses at the gene ends were 0 bases for V and 5 bases for J; bases not matched to a gene: 9. Germline assignment: CDR1 ENHRY and CDR2 SYGVKD. CDR3 length: 18 residues. The CDR3 here is CAISESSQLAGVDNEQFF. CDR3 DNA: TGTGCCATCAGTGAGTCATCACAACTAGCGGGAGTCGACAATGAGCAGTTCTTC.

Comments on this clonotype: An end of the junction differs from the germline gene, which may be a read error. CDR3: CASSPPGGRSLYEQYF. In DNA form, the CDR3 reads TGTGCCAGCAGCCCGCCGGGTGGGCGCTCCCTCTACGAACAGTACTTC. This chain joins TRBV28 and TRBJ2-7, with no clear D. Germline CDR1 is MDHEN and CDR2 is SYDVKM. The CDR3 extends over 16 amino acids.

The gene calls are TRBV4-2 and TRBJ1-2; D may be TRBD1 (5 bases). This CDR3 has 15 amino acids. Germline V gene lookup returns CDR1 LGHNA and CDR2 YNFKEQ. V gave up 1 base and J gave up 3 bases, with 12 bases separating them. The CDR3 DNA sequence: TGTGCCAGCAGCCAAGTAGGTTCAGGGCACTATGGCTACACCTTC. Amino acids: CASSQVGSGHYGYTF.

The chain employs TRBV6-5 and TRBJ1-1, with TRBD1 matching 9 bases. In germline, CDR1 is MNHEY, CDR2 SVGAGI. V was clipped by 5 bases and J by 4 bases; unmatched bases: 5. The length of the CDR3 is 14 residues. The CDR3 loop reads CASSRTGVATEAFF. The CDR3 DNA follows: TGTGCCAGCAGTCGGACAGGGGTCGCCACTGAAGCTTTCTTT.

The V and J genes are TRBV5-1 and TRBJ2-2; 7 bases are shared with TRBD1. J lost 6 bases, V lost 4 bases, and 9 bases had no gene match. Per germline, CDR1 SGHRS and CDR2 YFSETQ. The CDR3 is 15 amino acids. This CDR3 is CASSLTGKESGELFF. The CDR3 DNA is TGCGCCAGCAGCCTGACAGGGAAGGAATCCGGGGAGCTGTTTTTT.

Many counts were recorded for this clonotype. This chain joins TRBV4-1 and TRBJ1-5; TRBD1 might be the D (5 bases). The V end was cut by 3 bases, the J end by 5 bases, with 14 bases between. Germline V lookup: CDR1 MGHRA, CDR2 YSYEKL. There are 15 residues in the CDR3. CDR3 sequence reads: CASSHRTGLYQPQHF. DNA of the CDR3: TGCGCCAGCAGCCACAGAACAGGACTGTATCAGCCCCAGCATTTT.

This rearrangement joins TRBV4-1 to TRBJ1-1, with D possibly being TRBD1 (6 bases). The V gene lost 4 bases and the J gene lost 8 bases, with 20 bases spanning the gap. The CDR3 contains 15 residues. The germline gives CDR1 MGHRA, CDR2 YSYEKL. DNA for the CDR3: TGCGCCAGCAGCCTCCGCGGGGCAGGGGTAGCGGAAGCTTTCTTT. Amino acids: CASSLRGAGVAEAFF.

This chain uses TRBV27 with TRBJ2-3, with D possibly being TRBD2 (6 bases). Trimming took 7 bases from V and 5 from J, leaving 22 bases between them. This CDR3 region has 16 residues. CDR1 is MNHEY, CDR2 SMNVEV, per germline (reference sequence). This chain's CDR3 is CASNPLVGGLRDTQYF. The CDR3 DNA sequence: TGTGCCAGCAACCCCCTGGTTGGGGGGTTGAGAGATACGCAGTATTTT.

This clonotype was seen a single time. A much larger clone differs from this one at a single base, so this may be a read error. The chain uses TRBV27 and TRBJ2-7, with TRBD1 matching over 7 bases. Germline V CDR1 and CDR2: MNHEY, SMNVEV (reference sequence). The CDR3 length is 15 residues. The CDR3 bases are TGTGCCAGCAGTCTCTCGGGACAGCTCTTCTACGAGCGGTACTTC. It codes for CASSLSGQLFYERYF.

The rearrangement uses TRBV20-1 and TRBJ1-1; TRBD1 matches 9 bases. J lost 6 bases, V lost 3 bases, and 2 bases had no gene match. Germline lookup yields CDR1 DFQATT and CDR2 SNEGSKA (reference sequence). This CDR3 is built from 12 residues. CDR3 in DNA: TGCAGTGCTAGCCGGACAGGGGCTGAAGCTTTCTTT. Its translation: CSASRTGAEAFF.

This clonotype was seen ten or more times. This chain uses TRBV12-3 or TRBV12-4 with TRBJ1-5; the match to TRBD1 covers 7 bases. V gave up 1 base and J gave up 4 bases; unmatched junction bases: 4. The CDR3 contains 15 residues. CDR3 bases: TGTGCCAGCAGTTTAGAGGGGGCGTGGAATCAGCCCCAGCATTTT. It translates to CASSLEGAWNQPQHF.

V gene TRBV7-2 combines with J gene TRBJ2-7; 13 bases are a match to TRBD2. Germline V gene sequence: CDR1 SGHTA, CDR2 FQGNSA. The CDR3 loop spans 16 amino acids. With 5 bases clipped from V and 5 bases from J, the junction kept 9 bases outside the gene matches. CDR3 in amino acids: CASSPPLGLAGDEQYF. CDR3 DNA: TGTGCCAGCAGCCCCCCCCTTGGACTAGCGGGAGACGAGCAGTACTTC. The variable domain in full, completed from reference TRBV7-2 and TRBJ2-7, reads GAGVSQSPSNKVTEKGKDVELRCDPISGHTALYWYRQSLGQGLEFLIYFQGNSAPDKSGLPSDRFSAERTGGSVSTLTIQRTQQEDSAVYLCASSPPLGLAGDEQYFGPGTRLTVT.